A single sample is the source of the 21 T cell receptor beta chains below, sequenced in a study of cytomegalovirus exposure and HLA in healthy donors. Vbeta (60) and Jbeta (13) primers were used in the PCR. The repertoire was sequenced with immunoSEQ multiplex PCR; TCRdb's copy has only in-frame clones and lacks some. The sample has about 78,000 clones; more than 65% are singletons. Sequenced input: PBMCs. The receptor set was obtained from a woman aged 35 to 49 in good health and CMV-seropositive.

The CDR3 coding sequence is TGCGCCAGCAGCACGGGACAGGGCGAAAACATTCAGTACTTC. It specifies CASSTGQGENIQYF. The chain has TRBV5-1 and TRBJ2-4; 9 nucleotides align to TRBD1. The CDR3 runs to 14 residues. V gave up 4 bases and J gave up 5 bases; unmatched junction bases: 4. Germline V CDR1 and CDR2: SGHRS, YFSETQ. Filled out from reference TRBV5-1 and TRBJ2-4, the complete variable domain reads KAGVTQTPRYLIKTRGQQVTLSCSPISGHRSVSWYQQTPGQGLQFLFEYFSETQRNKGNFPGRFSGRQFSNSRSEMNVSTLELGDSALYLCASSTGQGENIQYFGAGTRLSVL.

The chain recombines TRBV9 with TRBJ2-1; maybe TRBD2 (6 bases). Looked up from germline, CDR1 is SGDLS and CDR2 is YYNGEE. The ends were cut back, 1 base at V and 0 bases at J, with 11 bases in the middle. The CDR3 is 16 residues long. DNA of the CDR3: TGTGCCAGCAGCGTAACTAGCCTGAGCTCCTACAATGAGCAGTTCTTC. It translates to CASSVTSLSSYNEQFF.

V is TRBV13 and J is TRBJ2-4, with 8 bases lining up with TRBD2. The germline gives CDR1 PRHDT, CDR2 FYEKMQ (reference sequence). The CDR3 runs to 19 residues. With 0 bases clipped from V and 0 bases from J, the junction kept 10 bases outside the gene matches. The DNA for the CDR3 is TGTGCCAGCAGCTTAGGATCCCCTAGGAGCGGGGGAGCCAAAAACATTCAGTACTTC. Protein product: CASSLGSPRSGGAKNIQYF.

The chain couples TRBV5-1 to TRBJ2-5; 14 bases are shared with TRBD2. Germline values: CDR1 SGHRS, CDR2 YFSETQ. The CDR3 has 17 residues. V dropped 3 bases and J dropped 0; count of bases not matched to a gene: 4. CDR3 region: CASSSGTSGGHQETQYF. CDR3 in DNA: TGCGCCAGCAGCTCCGGGACTAGCGGGGGTCACCAAGAGACCCAGTACTTC. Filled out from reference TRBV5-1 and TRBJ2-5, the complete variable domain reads KAGVTQTPRYLIKTRGQQVTLSCSPISGHRSVSWYQQTPGQGLQFLFEYFSETQRNKGNFPGRFSGRQFSNSRSEMNVSTLELGDSALYLCASSSGTSGGHQETQYFGPGTRLLVL.

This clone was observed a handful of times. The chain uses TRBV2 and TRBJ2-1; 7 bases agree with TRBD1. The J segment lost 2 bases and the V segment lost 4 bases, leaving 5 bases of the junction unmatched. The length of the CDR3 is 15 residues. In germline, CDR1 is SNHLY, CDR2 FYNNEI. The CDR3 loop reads CASSADRPAYNEQFF. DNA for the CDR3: TGTGCCAGCAGTGCGGACAGGCCGGCCTACAATGAGCAGTTCTTC.

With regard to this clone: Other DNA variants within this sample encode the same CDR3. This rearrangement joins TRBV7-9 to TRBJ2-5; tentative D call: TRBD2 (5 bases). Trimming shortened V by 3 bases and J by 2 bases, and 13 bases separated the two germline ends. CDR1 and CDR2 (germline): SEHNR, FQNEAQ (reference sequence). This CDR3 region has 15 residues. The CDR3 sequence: CASSLILADQETQYF. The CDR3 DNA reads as TGTGCCAGCAGCTTGATCCTAGCAGATCAAGAGACCCAGTACTTC. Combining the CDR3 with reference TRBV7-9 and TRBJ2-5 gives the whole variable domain DTGVSQNPRHKITKRGQNVTFRCDPISEHNRLYWYRQTLGQGPEFLTYFQNEAQLEKSRLLSDRFSAERPKGSFSTLEIQRTEQGDSAMYLCASSLILADQETQYFGPGTRLLVL.

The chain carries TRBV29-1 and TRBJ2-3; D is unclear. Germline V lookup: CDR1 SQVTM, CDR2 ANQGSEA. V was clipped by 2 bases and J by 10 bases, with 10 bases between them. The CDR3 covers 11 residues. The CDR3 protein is CSVELEIAQYF. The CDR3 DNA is TGCAGCGTTGAACTCGAGATTGCGCAGTATTTT.

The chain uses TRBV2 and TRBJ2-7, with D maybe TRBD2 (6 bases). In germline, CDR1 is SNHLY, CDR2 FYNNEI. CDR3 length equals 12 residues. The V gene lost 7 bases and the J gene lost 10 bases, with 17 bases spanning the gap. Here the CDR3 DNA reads TGTGCCAGCACGCGGGACGGAAACGCCCAGTACTTC. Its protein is CASTRDGNAQYF.

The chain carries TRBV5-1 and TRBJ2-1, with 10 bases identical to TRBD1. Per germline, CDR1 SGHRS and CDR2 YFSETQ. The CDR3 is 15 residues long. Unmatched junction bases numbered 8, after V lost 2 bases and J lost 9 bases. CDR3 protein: CASSLDRGRIGEQFF. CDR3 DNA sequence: TGCGCCAGCAGCTTAGACAGGGGGCGGATCGGTGAGCAGTTCTTC.

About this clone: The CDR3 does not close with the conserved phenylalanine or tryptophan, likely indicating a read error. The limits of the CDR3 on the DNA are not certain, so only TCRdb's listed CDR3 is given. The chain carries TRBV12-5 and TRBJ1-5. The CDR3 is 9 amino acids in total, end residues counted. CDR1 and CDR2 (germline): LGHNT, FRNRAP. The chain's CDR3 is CASGPPSKR.

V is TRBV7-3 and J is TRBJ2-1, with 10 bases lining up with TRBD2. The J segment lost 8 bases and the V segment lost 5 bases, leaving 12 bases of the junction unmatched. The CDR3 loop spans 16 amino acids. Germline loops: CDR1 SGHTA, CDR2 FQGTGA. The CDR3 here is CASSRRERGGKDEQFF. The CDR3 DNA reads TGTGCCAGCAGCCGACGGGAGCGGGGGGGCAAGGATGAGCAGTTCTTC.

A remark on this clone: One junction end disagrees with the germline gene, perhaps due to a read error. CDR3 region: CASSSGLAFYGYPF. The CDR3 nucleotides read TGTGCCAGCAGTTCTGGACTGGCCTTCTATGGCTACCCCTTC. The chain combines TRBV6-5 with TRBJ1-2; D unresolved. Looked up from germline, CDR1 is MNHEY and CDR2 is SVGAGI. The CDR3 extends over 14 amino acids.

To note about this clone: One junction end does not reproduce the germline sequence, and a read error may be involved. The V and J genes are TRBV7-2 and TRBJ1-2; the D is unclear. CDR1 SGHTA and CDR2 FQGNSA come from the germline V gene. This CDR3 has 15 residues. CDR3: CASSLDRSSNYGYPF. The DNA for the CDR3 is TGTGCCAGCAGCTTAGATAGGTCTTCGAACTATGGCTACCCCTTC.

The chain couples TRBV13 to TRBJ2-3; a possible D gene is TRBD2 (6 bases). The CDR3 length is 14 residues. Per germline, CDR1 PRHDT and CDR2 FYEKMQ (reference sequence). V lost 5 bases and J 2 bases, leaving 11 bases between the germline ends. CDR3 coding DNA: TGTGCCAGCAGCCGGACTACTTACACAGATACGCAGTATTTT. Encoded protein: CASSRTTYTDTQYF.

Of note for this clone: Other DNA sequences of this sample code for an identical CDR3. The DNA for the CDR3 is TGTGCCAGTAGTATTCAGGGAGGGAACACTGAAGCTTTCTTT. Amino acids: CASSIQGGNTEAFF. The gene calls are TRBV19 and TRBJ1-1; possibly TRBD1 for D (5 bases). The CDR3 totals 14 residues. In germline, CDR1 is LNHDA, CDR2 SQIVND (reference sequence). V shed 3 bases and J shed 1 base, with 9 bases lying between them.

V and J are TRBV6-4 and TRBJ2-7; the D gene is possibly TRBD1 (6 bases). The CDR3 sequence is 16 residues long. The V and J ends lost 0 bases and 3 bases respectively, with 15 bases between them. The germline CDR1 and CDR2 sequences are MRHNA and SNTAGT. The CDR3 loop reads CASSDSEQGTLYEQYF. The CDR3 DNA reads TGTGCCAGCAGTGACTCCGAACAGGGCACCCTCTACGAGCAGTACTTC.

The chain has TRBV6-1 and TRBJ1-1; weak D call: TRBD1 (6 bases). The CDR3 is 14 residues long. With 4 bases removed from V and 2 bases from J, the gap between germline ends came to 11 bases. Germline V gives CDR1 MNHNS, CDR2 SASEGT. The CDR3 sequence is CASSALRGNTEAFF. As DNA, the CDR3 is TGTGCCAGCAGTGCTCTCAGGGGCAACACTGAAGCTTTCTTT.

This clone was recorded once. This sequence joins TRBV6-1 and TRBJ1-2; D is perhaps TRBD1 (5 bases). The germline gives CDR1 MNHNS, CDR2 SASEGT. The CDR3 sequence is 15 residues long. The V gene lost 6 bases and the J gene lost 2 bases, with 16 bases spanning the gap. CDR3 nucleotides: TGTGCCAGCAGCGTTGGGGCTTCCTTAAACTATGGCTACACCTTC. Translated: CASSVGASLNYGYTF.

CDR3 bases: TGTGCCAGCAGCTCGGGAAGTAATAGCAATCAGCCCCAGCATTTT. Its translation: CASSSGSNSNQPQHF. This sequence joins TRBV5-4 and TRBJ1-5; no reliable D call. This CDR3 is 15 amino acids long. Germline-derived CDR1 and CDR2 are SGHNT and YYREEE (reference sequence). V was clipped by 3 bases and J by 0 bases, with 10 bases between them.

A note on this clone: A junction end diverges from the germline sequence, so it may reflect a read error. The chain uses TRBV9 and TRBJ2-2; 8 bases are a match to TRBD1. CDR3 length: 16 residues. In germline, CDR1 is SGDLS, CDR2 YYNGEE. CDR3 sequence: CASSVDRGMNAGELFF. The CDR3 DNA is TGTGCCAGCAGCGTAGACAGGGGGATGAACGCCGGGGAGCTGTTTTTT.

The CDR3 reads CAIKAQGAAYTEAFF. In DNA, the CDR3 is TGTGCCATCAAAGCACAGGGGGCAGCGTACACTGAAGCTTTCTTT. The chain recombines TRBV10-3 with TRBJ1-1; 9 bases agree with TRBD1. Losses at the gene ends were 7 bases for V and 3 bases for J; bases not matched to a gene: 9. The CDR3 length is 15 residues. Per germline, CDR1 ENHRY and CDR2 SYGVKD.